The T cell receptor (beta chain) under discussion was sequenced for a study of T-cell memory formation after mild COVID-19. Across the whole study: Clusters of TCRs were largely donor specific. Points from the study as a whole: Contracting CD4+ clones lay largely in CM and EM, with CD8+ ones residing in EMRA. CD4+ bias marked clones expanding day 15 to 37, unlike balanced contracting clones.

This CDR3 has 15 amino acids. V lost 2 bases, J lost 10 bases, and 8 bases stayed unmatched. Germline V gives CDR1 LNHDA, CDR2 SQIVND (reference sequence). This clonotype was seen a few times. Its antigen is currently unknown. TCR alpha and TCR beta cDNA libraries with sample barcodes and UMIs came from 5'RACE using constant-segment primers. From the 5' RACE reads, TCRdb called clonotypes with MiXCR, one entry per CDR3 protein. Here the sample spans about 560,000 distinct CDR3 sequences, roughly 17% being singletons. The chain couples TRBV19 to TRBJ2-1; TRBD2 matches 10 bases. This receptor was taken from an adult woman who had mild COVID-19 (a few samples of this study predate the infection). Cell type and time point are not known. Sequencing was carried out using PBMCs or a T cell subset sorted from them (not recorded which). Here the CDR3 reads CASSIRSSGSREQFF. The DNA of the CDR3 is TGTGCCAGTAGTATACGTTCTAGCGGGAGCCGCGAGCAGTTCTTC.